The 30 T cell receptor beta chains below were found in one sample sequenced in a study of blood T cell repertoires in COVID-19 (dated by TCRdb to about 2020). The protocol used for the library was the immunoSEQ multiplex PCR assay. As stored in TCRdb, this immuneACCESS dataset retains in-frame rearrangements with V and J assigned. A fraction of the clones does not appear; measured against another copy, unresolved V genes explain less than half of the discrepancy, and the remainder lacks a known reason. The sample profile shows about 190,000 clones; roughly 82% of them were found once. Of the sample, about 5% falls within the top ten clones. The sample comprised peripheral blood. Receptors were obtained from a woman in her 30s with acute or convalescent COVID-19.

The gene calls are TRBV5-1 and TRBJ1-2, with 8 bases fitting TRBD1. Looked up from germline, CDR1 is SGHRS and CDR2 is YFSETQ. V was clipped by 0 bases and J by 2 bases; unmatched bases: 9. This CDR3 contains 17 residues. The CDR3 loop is CASSLEQGAYLNYGYTF. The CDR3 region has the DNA TGCGCCAGCAGCTTGGAGCAGGGGGCGTATTTAAACTATGGCTACACCTTC.

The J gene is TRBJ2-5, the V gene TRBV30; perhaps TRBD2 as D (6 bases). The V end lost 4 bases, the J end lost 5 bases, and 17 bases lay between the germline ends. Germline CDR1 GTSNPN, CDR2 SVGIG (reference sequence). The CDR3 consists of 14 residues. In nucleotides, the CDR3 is TGTGCCTGGACTAGGGGCAACCGGGGGGAGACCCAGTACTTC. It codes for CAWTRGNRGETQYF.

CDR3 region: CASSPDRGPEAFF. CDR3 DNA: TGTGCCAGCAGCCCGGACAGGGGGCCAGAAGCTTTCTTT. This chain joins TRBV7-9 and TRBJ1-1, with 11 bases identical to TRBD1. From germline, CDR1 is SEHNR and CDR2 FQNEAQ (reference sequence). V shed 5 bases and J 8 bases; nucleotides not matched to a gene: 4. This CDR3 contains 13 residues.

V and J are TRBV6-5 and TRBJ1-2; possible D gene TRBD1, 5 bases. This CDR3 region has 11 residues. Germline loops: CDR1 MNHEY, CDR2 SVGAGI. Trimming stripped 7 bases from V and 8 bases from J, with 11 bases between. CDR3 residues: CASTRGQGYTF. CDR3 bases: TGTGCCAGCACTAGGGGTCAAGGCTACACCTTC.

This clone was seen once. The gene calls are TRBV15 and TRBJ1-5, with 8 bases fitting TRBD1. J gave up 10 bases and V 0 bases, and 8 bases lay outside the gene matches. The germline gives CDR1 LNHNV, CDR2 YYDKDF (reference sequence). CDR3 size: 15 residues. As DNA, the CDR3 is TGTGCCACCAGCAGAGAGGGGACAGGTTCCGCTCCCCAGCATTTT. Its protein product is CATSREGTGSAPQHF.

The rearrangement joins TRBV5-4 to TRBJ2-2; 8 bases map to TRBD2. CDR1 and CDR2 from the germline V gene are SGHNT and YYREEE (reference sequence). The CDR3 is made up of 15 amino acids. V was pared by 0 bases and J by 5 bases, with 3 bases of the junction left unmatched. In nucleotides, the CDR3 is TGTGCCAGCAGCTTGGGGAGCGGGAGAACCGGGGAGCTGTTTTTT. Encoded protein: CASSLGSGRTGELFF.

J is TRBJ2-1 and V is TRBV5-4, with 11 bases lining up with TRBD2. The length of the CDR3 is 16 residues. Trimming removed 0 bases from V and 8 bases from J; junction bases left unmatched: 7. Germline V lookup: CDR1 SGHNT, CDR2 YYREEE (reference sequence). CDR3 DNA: TGTGCCAGCAGCTTGGAGGGCCCTAGCGGGAGGTATGAGCAGTTCTTC. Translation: CASSLEGPSGRYEQFF.

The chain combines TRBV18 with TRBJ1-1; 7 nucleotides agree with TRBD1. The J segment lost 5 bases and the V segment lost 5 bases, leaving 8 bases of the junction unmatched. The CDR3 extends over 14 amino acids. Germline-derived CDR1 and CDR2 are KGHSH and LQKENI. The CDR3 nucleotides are TGTGCCAGCTCAATTGTAGGGGGCGGAACTGAAGCTTTCTTT. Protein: CASSIVGGGTEAFF. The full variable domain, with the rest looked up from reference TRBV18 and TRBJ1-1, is NAGVMQNPRHLVRRRGQEARLRCSPMKGHSHVYWYRQLPEEGLKFMVYLQKENIIDESGMPKERFSAEFPKEGPSILRIQQVVRGDSAAYFCASSIVGGGTEAFFGQGTRLTVV.

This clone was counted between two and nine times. This chain's CDR3 is CASSPRTVRTDTQYF. CDR3 coding DNA: TGTGCCAGCAGCCCGAGGACTGTTCGAACAGATACGCAGTATTTT. This chain joins TRBV28 and TRBJ2-3, with D perhaps matching TRBD2 (5 bases). The V and J ends lost 6 bases and 3 bases respectively, with 16 bases between them. The germline gives CDR1 MDHEN, CDR2 SYDVKM. The CDR3 sequence is 15 residues long.

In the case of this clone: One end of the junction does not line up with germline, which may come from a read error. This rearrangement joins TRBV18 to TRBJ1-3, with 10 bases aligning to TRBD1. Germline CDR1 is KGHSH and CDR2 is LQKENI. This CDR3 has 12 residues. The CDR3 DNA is TGCGGGACAGGGGATATAGGAAACACCATATATTTT. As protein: CGTGDIGNTIYF.

The DNA of the CDR3 is TGTGCCAGCAGCGGACAGACAGGGGGAAATTCACCCCTCCACTTT. It specifies CASSGQTGGNSPLHF. The rearrangement uses TRBV5-6 and TRBJ1-6; 9 bases are a match to TRBD1. The V segment lost 4 bases and the J segment 7 bases; nucleotides outside the gene matches: 6. From germline, CDR1 is SGHDT and CDR2 YYEEEE. There are 15 residues in the CDR3.

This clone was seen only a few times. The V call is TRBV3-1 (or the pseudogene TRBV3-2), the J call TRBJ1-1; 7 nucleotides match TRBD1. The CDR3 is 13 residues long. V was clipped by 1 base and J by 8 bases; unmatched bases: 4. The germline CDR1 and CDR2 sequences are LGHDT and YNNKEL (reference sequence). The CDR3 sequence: CASSQVEGAEAFF. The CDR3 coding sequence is TGTGCCAGCAGCCAAGTTGAGGGGGCAGAAGCTTTCTTT.

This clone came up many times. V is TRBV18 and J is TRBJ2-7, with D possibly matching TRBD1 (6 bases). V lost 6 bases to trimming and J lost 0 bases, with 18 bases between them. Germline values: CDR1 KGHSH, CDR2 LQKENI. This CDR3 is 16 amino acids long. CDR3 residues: CASSSLGGRISYEQYF. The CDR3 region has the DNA TGTGCCAGCTCCTCCTTAGGGGGAAGAATCTCCTACGAGCAGTACTTC.

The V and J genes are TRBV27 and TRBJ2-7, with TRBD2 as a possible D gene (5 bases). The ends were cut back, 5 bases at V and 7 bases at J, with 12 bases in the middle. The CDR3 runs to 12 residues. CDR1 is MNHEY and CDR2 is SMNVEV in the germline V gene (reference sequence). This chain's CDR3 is CASSPHGGEQYF. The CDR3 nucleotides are TGTGCCAGCAGTCCCCACGGAGGAGAGCAGTACTTC.

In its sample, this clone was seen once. The CDR3: CAGRGGETDTQYF. The CDR3 region has the DNA TGTGCCGGACGCGGAGGGGAAACAGATACGCAGTATTTT. This sequence joins TRBV2 and TRBJ2-3; TRBD2 is a possible D gene (6 bases). V was shortened by 11 bases and J by 3 bases, with 15 bases between the two germline ends. Looked up from germline, CDR1 is SNHLY and CDR2 is FYNNEI. The CDR3 loop spans 13 amino acids. The full variable domain, with the rest looked up from reference TRBV2 and TRBJ2-3, is EPEVTQTPSHQVTQMGQEVILRCVPISNHLYFYWYRQILGQKVEFLVSFYNNEISEKSEIFDDQFSVERPDGSNFTLKIRSTKLEDSAMYFCAGRGGETDTQYFGPGTRLTVL.

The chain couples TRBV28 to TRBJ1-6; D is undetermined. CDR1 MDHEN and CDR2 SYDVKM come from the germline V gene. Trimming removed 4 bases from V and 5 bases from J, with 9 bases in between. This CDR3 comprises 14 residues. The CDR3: CASSSGGDNSPLHF. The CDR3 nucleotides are TGTGCCAGCAGTTCCGGCGGCGATAATTCACCCCTCCACTTT.

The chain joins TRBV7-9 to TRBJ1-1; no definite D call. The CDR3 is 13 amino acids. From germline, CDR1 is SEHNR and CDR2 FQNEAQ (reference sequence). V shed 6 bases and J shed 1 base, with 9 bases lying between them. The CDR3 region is CASRGGGNTEAFF. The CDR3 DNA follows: TGTGCCAGCAGGGGAGGAGGGAACACTGAAGCTTTCTTT.

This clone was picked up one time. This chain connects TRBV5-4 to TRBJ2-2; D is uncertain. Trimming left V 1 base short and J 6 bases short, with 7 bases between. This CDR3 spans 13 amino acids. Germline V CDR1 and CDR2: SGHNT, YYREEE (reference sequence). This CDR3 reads CASSLSGSGELFF. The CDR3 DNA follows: TGTGCCAGCAGCTTGTCAGGATCCGGGGAGCTGTTTTTT.

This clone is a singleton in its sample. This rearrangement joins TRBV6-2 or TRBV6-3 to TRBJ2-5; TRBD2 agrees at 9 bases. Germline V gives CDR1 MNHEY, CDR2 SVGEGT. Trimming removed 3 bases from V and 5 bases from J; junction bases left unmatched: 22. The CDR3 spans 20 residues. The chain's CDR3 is CASSYDFGLAGRGIMETQYF. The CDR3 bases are TGTGCCAGCAGTTATGATTTTGGGCTAGCGGGGAGGGGGATTATGGAGACCCAGTACTTC.

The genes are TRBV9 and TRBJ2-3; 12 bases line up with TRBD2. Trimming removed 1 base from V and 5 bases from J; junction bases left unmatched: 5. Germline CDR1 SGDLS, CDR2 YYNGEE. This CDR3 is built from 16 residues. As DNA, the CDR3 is TGTGCCAGCAGCGTACCTAGCGGGAGGGCCGAAGATACGCAGTATTTT. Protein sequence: CASSVPSGRAEDTQYF.

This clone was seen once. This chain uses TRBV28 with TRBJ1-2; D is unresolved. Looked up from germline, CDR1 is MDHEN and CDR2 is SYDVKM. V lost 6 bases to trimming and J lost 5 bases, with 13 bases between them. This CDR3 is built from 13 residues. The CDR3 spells CASREDGRYGYTF. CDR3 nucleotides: TGTGCCAGCAGGGAGGACGGAAGATATGGCTACACCTTC.

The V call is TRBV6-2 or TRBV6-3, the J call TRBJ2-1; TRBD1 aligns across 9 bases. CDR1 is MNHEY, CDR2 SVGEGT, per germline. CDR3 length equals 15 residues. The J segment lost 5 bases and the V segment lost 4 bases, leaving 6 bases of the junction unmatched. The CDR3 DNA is TGTGCCAGCAGTTCTCCCAGGACAGGGGACAATGAGCAGTTCTTC. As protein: CASSSPRTGDNEQFF.

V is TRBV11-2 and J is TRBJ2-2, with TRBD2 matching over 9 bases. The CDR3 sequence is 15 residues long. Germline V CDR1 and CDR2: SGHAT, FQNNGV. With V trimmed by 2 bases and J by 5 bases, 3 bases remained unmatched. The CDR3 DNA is TGTGCCAGCAGCTTACTAGCGGGGAAAACCGGGGAGCTGTTTTTT. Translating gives CASSLLAGKTGELFF. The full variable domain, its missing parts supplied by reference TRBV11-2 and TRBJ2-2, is EAGVAQSPRYKIIEKRQSVAFWCNPISGHATLYWYQQILGQGPKLLIQFQNNGVVDDSQLPKDRFSAERLKGVDSTLKIQPAKLEDSAVYLCASSLLAGKTGELFFGEGSRLTVL.

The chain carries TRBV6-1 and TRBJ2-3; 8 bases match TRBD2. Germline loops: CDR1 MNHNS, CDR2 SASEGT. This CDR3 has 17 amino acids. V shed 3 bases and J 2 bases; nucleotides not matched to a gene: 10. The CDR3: CASSEIRASGYTDTQYF. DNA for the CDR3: TGTGCCAGCAGTGAGATCAGGGCTAGCGGGTACACAGATACGCAGTATTTT.

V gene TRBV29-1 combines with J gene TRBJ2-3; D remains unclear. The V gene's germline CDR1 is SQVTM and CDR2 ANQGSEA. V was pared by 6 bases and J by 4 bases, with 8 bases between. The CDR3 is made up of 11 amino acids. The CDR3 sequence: CSVAGADTQYF. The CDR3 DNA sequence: TGCAGCGTAGCCGGTGCAGATACGCAGTATTTT.

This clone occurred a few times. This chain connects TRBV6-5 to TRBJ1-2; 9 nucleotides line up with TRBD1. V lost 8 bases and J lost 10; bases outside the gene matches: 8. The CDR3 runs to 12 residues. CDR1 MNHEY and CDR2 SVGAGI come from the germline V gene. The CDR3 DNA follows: TGTGCCAGCTCCGGGACAGGGAGGGCCTACACCTTC. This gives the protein CASSGTGRAYTF.

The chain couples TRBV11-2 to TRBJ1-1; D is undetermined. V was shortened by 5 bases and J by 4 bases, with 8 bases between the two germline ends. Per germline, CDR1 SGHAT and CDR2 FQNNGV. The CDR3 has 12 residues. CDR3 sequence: CASSPGVTEAFF. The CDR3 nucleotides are TGTGCCAGCAGCCCCGGGGTCACTGAAGCTTTCTTT.

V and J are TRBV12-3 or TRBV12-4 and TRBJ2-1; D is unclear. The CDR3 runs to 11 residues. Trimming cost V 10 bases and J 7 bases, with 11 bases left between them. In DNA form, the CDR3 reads TGTGCCACCGAGTCGGAGAATGAGCAGTTCTTC. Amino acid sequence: CATESENEQFF.

CDR3 bases: TGTGCCAGTAGTATAGAGCTGACTCTAGCGGGAGCTTACAATGAGCAGTTCTTC. Translating gives CASSIELTLAGAYNEQFF. The chain links TRBV19 to TRBJ2-1, with 10 bases identical to TRBD2. This CDR3 is built from 18 residues. The V and J ends lost 0 bases and 4 bases, in that order; junction bases with no gene match: 9. CDR1 LNHDA and CDR2 SQIVND come from the germline V gene (reference sequence).

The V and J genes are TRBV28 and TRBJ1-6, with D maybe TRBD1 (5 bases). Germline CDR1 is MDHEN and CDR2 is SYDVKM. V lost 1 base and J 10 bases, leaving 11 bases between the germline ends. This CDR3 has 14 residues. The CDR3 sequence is CASSLLGESSPLHF. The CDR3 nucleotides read TGTGCCAGCAGTTTATTAGGGGAAAGCTCACCCCTCCACTTT.